This note documents a single TCR beta chain sequence. This CDR3 is built from 14 residues. V shed 0 bases and J shed 4 bases, with 8 bases lying between them. Germline values: CDR1 SGHKS, CDR2 YYEKEE (reference sequence). This sample stems from a study of blood T cell repertoires in COVID-19. The data were produced by immunoSEQ multiplex PCR, yet TCRdb's version contains in-frame clones alone and is incomplete. The sample lists more than 140,000 clones, 65% to 90% occurring once. The clonotype originates from a woman in her 50s in a cohort sampled during active or convalescent COVID-19. Material: peripheral blood. The chain joins TRBV5-5 to TRBJ1-5, with D unclear. Here the CDR3 DNA reads TGTGCCAGCAGCTTGGATATGCTAAATCAGCCCCAGCATTTT. Translating it yields CASSLDMLNQPQHF.